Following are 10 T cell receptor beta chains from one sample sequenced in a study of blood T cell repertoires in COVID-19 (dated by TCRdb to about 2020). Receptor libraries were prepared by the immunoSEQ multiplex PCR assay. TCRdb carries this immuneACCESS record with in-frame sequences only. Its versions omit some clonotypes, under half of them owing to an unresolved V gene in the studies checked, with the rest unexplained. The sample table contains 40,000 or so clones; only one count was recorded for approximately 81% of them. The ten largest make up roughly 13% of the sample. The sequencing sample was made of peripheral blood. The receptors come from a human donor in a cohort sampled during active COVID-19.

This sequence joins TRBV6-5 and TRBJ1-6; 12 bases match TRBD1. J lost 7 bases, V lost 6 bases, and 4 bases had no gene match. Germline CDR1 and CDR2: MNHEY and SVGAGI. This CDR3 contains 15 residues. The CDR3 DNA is TGTGCCAGCAGGCAAGGGACAGGGGGCAATTCACCCCTCCACTTT. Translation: CASRQGTGGNSPLHF.

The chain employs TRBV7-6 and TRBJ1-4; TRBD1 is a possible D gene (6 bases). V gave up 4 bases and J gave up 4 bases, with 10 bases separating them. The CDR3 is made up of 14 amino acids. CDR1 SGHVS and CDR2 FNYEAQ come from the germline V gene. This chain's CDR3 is CASSYTGINEKLFF. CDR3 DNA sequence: TGTGCCAGCAGCTATACAGGGATTAATGAAAAACTGTTTTTT. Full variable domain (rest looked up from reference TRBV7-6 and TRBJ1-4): GAGVSQSPRYKVTKRGQDVALRCDPISGHVSLYWYRQALGQGPEFLTYFNYEAQQDKSGLPNDRFSAERPEGSISTLTIQRTEQRDSAMYRCASSYTGINEKLFFGSGTQLSVL.

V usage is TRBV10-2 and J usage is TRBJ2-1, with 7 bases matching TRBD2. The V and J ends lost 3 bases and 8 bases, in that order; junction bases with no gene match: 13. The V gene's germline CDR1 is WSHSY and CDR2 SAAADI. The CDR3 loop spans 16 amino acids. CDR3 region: CASSDSPGLTLDEQFF. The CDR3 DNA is TGCGCCAGCAGTGATTCTCCGGGACTAACCCTGGATGAGCAGTTCTTC.

CDR3 coding DNA: TGCGCCAGCAGCATTGAGACCACCGGGGGCGAGCAGTACTTC. It codes for CASSIETTGGEQYF. The rearrangement uses TRBV5-1 and TRBJ2-7; tentative D call: TRBD2 (6 bases). In germline, CDR1 is SGHRS, CDR2 YFSETQ. V was pared by 4 bases and J by 6 bases, with 17 bases between. This CDR3 spans 14 amino acids.

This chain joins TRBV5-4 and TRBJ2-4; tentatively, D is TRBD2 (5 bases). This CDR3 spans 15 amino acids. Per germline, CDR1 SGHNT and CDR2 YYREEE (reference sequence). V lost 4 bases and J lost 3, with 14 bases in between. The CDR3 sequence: CASSGPDEGKNIQYF. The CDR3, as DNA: TGTGCCAGCAGCGGCCCTGACGAGGGCAAAAACATTCAGTACTTC.

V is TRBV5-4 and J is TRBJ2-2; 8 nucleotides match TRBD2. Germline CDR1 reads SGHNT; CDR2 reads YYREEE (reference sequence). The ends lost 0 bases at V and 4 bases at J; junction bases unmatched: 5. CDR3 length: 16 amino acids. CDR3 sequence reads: CASSLERGGGTGELFF. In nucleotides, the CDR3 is TGTGCCAGCAGCTTGGAACGGGGGGGCGGCACCGGGGAGCTGTTTTTT.

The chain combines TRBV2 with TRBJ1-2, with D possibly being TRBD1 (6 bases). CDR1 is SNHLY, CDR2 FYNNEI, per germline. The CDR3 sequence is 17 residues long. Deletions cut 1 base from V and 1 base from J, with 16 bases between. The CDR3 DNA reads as TGTGCCAGCAGTGAAGAGTTTTGGCAGGGACATAACTATGGCTACACCTTC. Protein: CASSEEFWQGHNYGYTF.

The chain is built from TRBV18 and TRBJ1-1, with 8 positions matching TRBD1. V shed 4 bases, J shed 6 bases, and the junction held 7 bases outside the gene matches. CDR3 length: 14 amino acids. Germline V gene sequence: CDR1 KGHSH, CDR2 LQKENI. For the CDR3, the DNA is TGTGCCAGCTCACTCGGACAGGGTGATCCTGAAGCTTTCTTT. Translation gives CASSLGQGDPEAFF.

CDR3 DNA: TGTGCCAGCAGCCAACAGGGTTCTGGAAACACCATATATTTT. Translated, it gives CASSQQGSGNTIYF. The chain uses TRBV5-5 and TRBJ1-3; a possible D gene is TRBD1 (6 bases). Looked up from germline, CDR1 is SGHKS and CDR2 is YYEKEE (reference sequence). The V gene lost 4 bases and the J gene lost 1 base, with 9 bases spanning the gap. This CDR3 is built from 14 residues.

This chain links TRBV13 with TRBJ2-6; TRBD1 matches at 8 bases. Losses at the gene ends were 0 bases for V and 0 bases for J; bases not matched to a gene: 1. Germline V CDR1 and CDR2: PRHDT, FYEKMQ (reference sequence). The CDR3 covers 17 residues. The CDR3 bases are TGTGCCAGCAGCTTAGGAGGACAGGGCTCTGGGGCCAACGTCCTGACTTTC. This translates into CASSLGGQGSGANVLTF.